The source of this TCR beta chain is a study of CXCR3-negative and CXCR3-positive naive CD8 T cells. Germline V lookup: CDR1 SSHAT, CDR2 FNYEAQ (reference sequence). The CDR3 loop spans 15 amino acids. UMI-labeled TRB cDNA libraries were prepared by 5' RACE. TCRdb reanalyzed the 5' RACE reads, giving one entry per CDR3 protein sequence and no DNA. This table lists roughly 89,000 distinct CDR3 sequences. The genes are TRBV7-7 and TRBJ2-1. The sequence was collected from a human donor in good health. Some clones in this sample may be carry-over from other donors' samples. Sequencing input: naive CXCR3- CD8+ T cells from blood. Sample subset: CD45RO-CCR7+CD27+CD95- naive CD8+ T cells lacking CXCR3 (TNR3-). CDR3: CASSFSLAAYGEQFF.